A selection of T cell receptor beta chains follows, all from one sample in a study of control samples from healthy donors and cancer patients. Measured with immunoSEQ multiplex PCR; TCRdb has only the in-frame clones, and not every one. The sample shows over 100,000 clones, 92% of them seen only once. Sequenced input: blood. These receptors were obtained from a woman aged 45-60 years in good health. CDR3s include the opening cysteine and the closing phenylalanine or tryptophan. D genes are given only for firm matches. The size of a clone is reported for some rows only, either as once, few or many, or as a class for expanded clones.

CASSAHARLGYTF | TGTGCCAGCAGTGCCCACGCTAGATTGGGCTACACCTTC | - | TRBJ1-2 | - | TRBV2
CASTARGGRGLGQPQHF | TGTGCCAGTACCGCGAGGGGAGGGAGAGGGCTGGGGCAGCCCCAGCATTTT | once | TRBJ1-5 | - | TRBV19
CAWRDAIWAGSPLHF | TGTGCCTGGAGGGACGCGATCTGGGCAGGATCACCCCTCCACTTT | - | TRBJ1-6 | - | TRBV30
CASSEDGVGRPWKFF | TGTGCCAGCAGTGAAGATGGGGTTGGGAGGCCATGGAAGTTCTTC | - | TRBJ2-1 | - | TRBV2
CASRLTSSTAKFF | TGTGCCAGCAGATTAACCTCATCCACGGCGAAGTTCTTC | - | TRBJ2-1 | - | TRBV28
CAWSGWARGFAEAFF | TGTGCCTGGAGCGGGTGGGCCAGGGGTTTCGCTGAAGCTTTCTTT | - | TRBJ1-1 | - | TRBV30
CASSLGSTEAFF | TGCGCCAGCAGCTTGGGGTCCACTGAAGCTTTCTTT | - | TRBJ1-1 | - | TRBV5-1
CASSLTWSSRNQPQHF | TGTGCCAGCAGCCTAACCTGGAGCTCCCGGAATCAGCCCCAGCATTTT | - | TRBJ1-5 | - | TRBV5-6
CASSLVFVEQYF | TGTGCCAGCAGCTTAGTTTTCGTCGAGCAGTACTTC | - | TRBJ2-7 | - | TRBV11-2
CASSLAQTQNNEQFF | TGTGCCAGCAGCTTAGCACAGACTCAAAACAATGAGCAGTTCTTC | - | TRBJ2-1 | - | TRBV7-9
CASSKGGQGRSEQFF | TGTGCCAGCAGCAAAGGAGGGCAGGGAAGGAGTGAGCAGTTCTTC | - | TRBJ2-1 | - | TRBV21-1
CASSLGLGQGYNTEAFF | TGCGCCAGCAGCTTGGGCCTCGGACAGGGCTACAACACTGAAGCTTTCTTT | - | TRBJ1-1 | TRBD1 | TRBV5-1
CASSWQSSGANVLTF | TGTGCCAGCAGTTGGCAGTCTTCGGGGGCCAACGTCCTGACTTTC | - | TRBJ2-6 | - | TRBV6-5
CASIDRGNTQYF | TGTGCCAGCATCGACAGGGGAAATACGCAGTATTTT | - | TRBJ2-3 | TRBD1 | TRBV2
CASTSEVGGPGQPQHF | TGTGCCAGTACCTCAGAGGTAGGGGGACCAGGTCAGCCCCAGCATTTT | - | TRBJ1-5 | - | TRBV19
CASSYRVDYGYTF | TGTGCCAGCAGTTACAGGGTTGACTATGGCTACACCTTC | once | TRBJ1-2 | - | TRBV12-3/TRBV12-4
CASTRRQGLLTEAFF | TGTGCCAGCACCCGCCGGCAGGGGCTCCTCACTGAAGCTTTCTTT | - | TRBJ1-1 | - | TRBV2
CASSSRTAYGYTF | TGTGCCAGCAGTTCCCGGACAGCTTATGGCTACACCTTC | once | TRBJ1-2 | - | TRBV6-6
CASSPGDYGYTF | TGTGCCAGCAGCCCCGGGGACTATGGCTACACCTTC | - | TRBJ1-2 | - | TRBV3-1/TRBV3-2
CASSLLPRGGSTIYF | TGTGCCAGCAGCCTACTCCCAAGGGGAGGGAGCACCATATATTTT | - | TRBJ1-3 | - | TRBV7-9
CASRPRDTGRAFF | TGTGCCAGCAGACCACGGGACACCGGAAGAGCTTTCTTT | few | TRBJ1-1 | - | TRBV6-5
CASSHIGGSGGEAFF | TGTGCCAGCAGCCACATAGGGGGATCTGGAGGTGAAGCTTTCTTT | - | TRBJ1-1 | - | TRBV11-2
CASSLKNTEAFF | TGTGCCAGCAGCCTAAAGAACACTGAAGCTTTCTTT | - | TRBJ1-1 | - | TRBV7-9
CASSISLPPQGNEQFF | TGTGCCAGCAGCATTAGTCTACCACCCCAAGGCAATGAGCAGTTCTTC | once | TRBJ2-1 | - | TRBV11-2
CATSAGGFGEQYF | TGTGCCACCAGTGCAGGGGGCTTCGGCGAGCAGTACTTC | - | TRBJ2-7 | TRBD1 | TRBV24-1
CASSQLDSIGQYF | TGTGCCAGCAGCCAATTAGACTCAATAGGGCAGTATTTT | - | TRBJ2-3 | - | TRBV3-1/TRBV3-2
CAWSPLYGETQYF | TGTGCCTGGAGCCCTCTTTACGGGGAGACCCAGTACTTC | - | TRBJ2-5 | - | TRBV30
CASSLAWSANNSPLHF | TGCGCCAGCAGCTTGGCTTGGTCAGCTAATAATTCACCCCTCCACTTT | few | TRBJ1-6 | - | TRBV5-1
CASSETGQPNYGYTF | TGTGCCAGCAGTGAAACGGGGCAGCCAAACTATGGCTACACCTTC | - | TRBJ1-2 | - | TRBV2
CASSDGTGFVGYTF | TGTGCCAGCAGCGACGGGACAGGCTTCGTCGGCTACACCTTC | - | TRBJ1-2 | TRBD1 | TRBV6-5
CASSGGGQVYGYTF | TGTGCCAGTAGCGGTGGGGGGCAGGTCTATGGCTACACCTTC | - | TRBJ1-2 | - | TRBV19
CASSSIGGDRVNQPQHF | TGTGCCAGCAGCTCAATCGGGGGAGACCGAGTCAATCAGCCCCAGCATTTT | - | TRBJ1-5 | - | TRBV5-5
CSVEWGQYQETQYF | TGCAGCGTTGAATGGGGCCAGTACCAAGAGACCCAGTACTTC | - | TRBJ2-5 | - | TRBV29-1
CASSLGTSGQETQYF | TGTGCCAGCAGCTTAGGCACTAGCGGACAAGAGACCCAGTACTTC | - | TRBJ2-5 | TRBD2 | TRBV11-3
CASSFSAAGLRETQYF | TGCGCCAGCAGCTTCAGTGCGGCAGGGTTAAGAGAGACCCAGTACTTC | - | TRBJ2-5 | - | TRBV5-1
CASSPPEGVNTEAFF | TGTGCCAGCAGCCCTCCAGAGGGGGTAAACACTGAAGCTTTCTTT | - | TRBJ1-1 | - | TRBV7-9
CASEVGGGNTEAFF | TGTGCCAGCGAAGTCGGGGGTGGCAACACTGAAGCTTTCTTT | - | TRBJ1-1 | - | TRBV7-9
CASRQRGGKINEKLFF | TGTGCCAGCAGGCAAAGGGGAGGGAAGATTAATGAAAAACTGTTTTTT | - | TRBJ1-4 | - | TRBV7-8
CASSLRLAYEQYF | TGTGCCAGCAGTTTAAGGTTGGCCTACGAGCAGTACTTC | - | TRBJ2-7 | - | TRBV12-3/TRBV12-4
CASSPPYLANVLTF | TGTGCCAGCTCACCACCCTATTTAGCCAACGTCCTGACTTTC | - | TRBJ2-6 | - | TRBV18
CASSVDFGGAEEYF | TGTGCCAGCAGCGTCGACTTCGGGGGGGCCGAAGAATACTTC | - | TRBJ2-4 | TRBD2 | TRBV9
CASSLTSDSPYGYTF | TGTGCCAGCTCACTCACTTCGGACAGTCCCTATGGCTACACCTTC | - | TRBJ1-2 | - | TRBV18
CASSSLAGGTPEQYF | TGCGCCAGCAGCTCCCTAGCGGGGGGTACCCCCGAGCAGTACTTC | - | TRBJ2-7 | TRBD2 | TRBV5-1
CASGRDDIYYGYTF | TGTGCCAGCGGCCGGGACGATATCTACTATGGCTACACCTTC | - | TRBJ1-2 | - | TRBV6-6
CASSLVTGGTEAFF | TGTGCCAGCAGCTTGGTTACAGGGGGCACTGAAGCTTTCTTT | - | TRBJ1-1 | TRBD1 | TRBV5-6
CASKVWNTEAFF | TGTGCCAGCAAGGTTTGGAACACTGAAGCTTTCTTT | few | TRBJ1-1 | - | TRBV6-5
CASSEFTRARGNEQFF | TGTGCCAGCAGTGAATTTACTCGAGCGCGAGGGAATGAGCAGTTCTTC | - | TRBJ2-1 | - | TRBV25-1
CASSVGGQSYNEQFF | TGTGCCAGCAGCGTAGGGGGGCAATCCTACAATGAGCAGTTCTTC | - | TRBJ2-1 | - | TRBV9
CAWNEQSSYNSPLHF | TGTGCCTGGAATGAACAGAGCTCCTATAATTCACCCCTCCACTTT | - | TRBJ1-6 | - | TRBV30
CASSLDRGTLSNQPQHF | TGTGCCAGCAGCTTAGACAGGGGGACCTTGAGCAATCAGCCCCAGCATTTT | - | TRBJ1-5 | TRBD1 | TRBV7-9
CASSLNTGSSQPQHF | TGCGCCAGCAGCTTGAACACAGGTTCGAGCCAGCCCCAGCATTTT | - | TRBJ1-5 | - | TRBV5-1
CATSRDQFGRPNTEAFF | TGTGCCACCAGCAGAGATCAATTTGGGAGACCGAACACTGAAGCTTTCTTT | - | TRBJ1-1 | - | TRBV15
CASRDRAGNTEAFF | TGTGCCAGCAGAGACAGGGCAGGGAACACTGAAGCTTTCTTT | - | TRBJ1-1 | TRBD1 | TRBV2
CASSPSGRSGNTIYF | TGTGCCAGCAGCCCATCCGGGAGATCTGGAAACACCATATATTTT | - | TRBJ1-3 | - | TRBV14
CASSLLGLGGENQPQHF | TGTGCCAGCAGTTTATTAGGTCTTGGCGGGGAAAATCAGCCCCAGCATTTT | - | TRBJ1-5 | - | TRBV27